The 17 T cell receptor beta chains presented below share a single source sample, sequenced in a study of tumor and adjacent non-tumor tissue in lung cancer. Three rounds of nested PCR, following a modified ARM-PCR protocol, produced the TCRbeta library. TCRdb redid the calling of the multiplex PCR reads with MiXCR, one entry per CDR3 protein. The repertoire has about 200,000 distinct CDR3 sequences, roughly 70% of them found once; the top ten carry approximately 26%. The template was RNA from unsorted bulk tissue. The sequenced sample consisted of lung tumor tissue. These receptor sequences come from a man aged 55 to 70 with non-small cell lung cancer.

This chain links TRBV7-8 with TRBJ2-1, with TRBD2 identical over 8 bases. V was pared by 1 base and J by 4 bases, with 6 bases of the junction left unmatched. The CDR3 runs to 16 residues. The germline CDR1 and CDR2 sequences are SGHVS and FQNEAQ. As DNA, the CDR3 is TGTGCCAGCAGCTTAGGGGGGGCTAGCGGGTACAATGAGCAGTTCTTC. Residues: CASSLGGASGYNEQFF. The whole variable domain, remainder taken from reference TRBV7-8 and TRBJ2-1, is GAGVSQSPRYKVAKRGQDVALRCDPISGHVSLFWYQQALGQGPEFLTYFQNEAQLDKSGLPSDRFFAERPEGSVSTLKIQRTQQEDSAVYLCASSLGGASGYNEQFFGPGTRLTVL.

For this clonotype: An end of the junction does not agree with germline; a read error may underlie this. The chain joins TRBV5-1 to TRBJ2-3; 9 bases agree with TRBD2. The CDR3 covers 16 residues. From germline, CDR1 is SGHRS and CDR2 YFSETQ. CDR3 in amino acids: CPSSLFSGSAADTQYF. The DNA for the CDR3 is TGCCCCAGCAGCTTGTTTAGCGGGAGTGCGGCAGATACGCAGTATTTT.

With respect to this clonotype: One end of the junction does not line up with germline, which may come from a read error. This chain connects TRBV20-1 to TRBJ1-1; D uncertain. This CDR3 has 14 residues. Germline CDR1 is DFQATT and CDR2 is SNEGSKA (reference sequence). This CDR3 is CSTSTRVMGTQAFF. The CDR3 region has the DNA TGCAGTACTAGCACTCGAGTCATGGGCACTCAAGCTTTCTTT.

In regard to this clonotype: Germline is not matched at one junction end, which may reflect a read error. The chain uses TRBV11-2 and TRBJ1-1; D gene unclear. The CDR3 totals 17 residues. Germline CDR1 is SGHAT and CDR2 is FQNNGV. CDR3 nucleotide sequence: TGTGCCAGCAGCTTAGGGACTTCTTATCGGACGAACATTGAAGCTTTCTTT. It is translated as CASSLGTSYRTNIEAFF.

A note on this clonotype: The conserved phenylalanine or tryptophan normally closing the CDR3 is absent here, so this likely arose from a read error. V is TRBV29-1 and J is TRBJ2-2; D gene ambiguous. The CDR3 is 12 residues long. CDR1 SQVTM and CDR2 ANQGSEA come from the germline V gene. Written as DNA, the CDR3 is TGCAGTGTTCAGACTGCCACCGGGGAGCTGTTTACT. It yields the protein CSVQTATGELFT.

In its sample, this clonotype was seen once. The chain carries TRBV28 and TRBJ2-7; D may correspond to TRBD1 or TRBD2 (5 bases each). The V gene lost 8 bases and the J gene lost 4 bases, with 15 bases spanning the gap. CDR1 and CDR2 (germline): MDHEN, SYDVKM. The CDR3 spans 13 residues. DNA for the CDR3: TGTGCCAGCGAGCAGCCAGGGAGTTACGAGCAGTACTTC. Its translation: CASEQPGSYEQYF.

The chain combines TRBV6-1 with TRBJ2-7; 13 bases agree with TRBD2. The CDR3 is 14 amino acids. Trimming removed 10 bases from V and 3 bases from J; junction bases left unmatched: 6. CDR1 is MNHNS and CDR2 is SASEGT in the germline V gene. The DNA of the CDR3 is TGTGCCACCCTGGGACTAGCGGGATACTACGAGCAGTACTTC. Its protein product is CATLGLAGYYEQYF.

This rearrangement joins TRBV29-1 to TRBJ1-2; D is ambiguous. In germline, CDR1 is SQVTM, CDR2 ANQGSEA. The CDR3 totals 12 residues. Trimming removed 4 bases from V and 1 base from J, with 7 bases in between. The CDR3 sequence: CSVVKGNYGYTF. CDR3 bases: TGCAGCGTTGTCAAGGGTAACTATGGCTACACCTTC.

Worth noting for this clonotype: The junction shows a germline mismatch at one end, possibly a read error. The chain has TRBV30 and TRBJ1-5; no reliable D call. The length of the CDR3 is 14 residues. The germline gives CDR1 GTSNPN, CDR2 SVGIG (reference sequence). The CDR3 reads CAWNPPNSKQPQHF. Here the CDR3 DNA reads TGTGCCTGGAATCCCCCAAACAGCAAACAGCCCCAGCATTTT.

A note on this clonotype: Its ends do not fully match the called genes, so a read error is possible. The CDR3 spells CSIRVFTDMQYF. The CDR3 bases are TGCAGCATAAGGGTTTTCACGGATATGCAGTATTTT. This chain connects TRBV29-1 to TRBJ2-3, with D hard to call. The CDR3 runs 12 residues. The germline CDR1 and CDR2 sequences are SQVTM and ANQGSEA.

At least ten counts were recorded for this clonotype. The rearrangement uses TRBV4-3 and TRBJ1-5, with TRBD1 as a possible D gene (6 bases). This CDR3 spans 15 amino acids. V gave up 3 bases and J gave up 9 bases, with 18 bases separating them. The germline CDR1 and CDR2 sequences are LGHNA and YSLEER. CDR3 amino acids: CASSHSTGTRGPQHF. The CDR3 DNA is TGCGCCAGCAGCCACTCAACAGGGACGCGGGGGCCCCAGCATTTT.

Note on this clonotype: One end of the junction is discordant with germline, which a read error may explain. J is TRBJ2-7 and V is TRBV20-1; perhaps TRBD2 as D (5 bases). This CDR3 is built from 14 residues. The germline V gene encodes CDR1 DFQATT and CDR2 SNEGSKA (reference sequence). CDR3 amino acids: CSAGMTGKPYERYF. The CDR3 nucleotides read TGCAGTGCTGGCATGACGGGGAAGCCCTACGAGCGGTACTTC.

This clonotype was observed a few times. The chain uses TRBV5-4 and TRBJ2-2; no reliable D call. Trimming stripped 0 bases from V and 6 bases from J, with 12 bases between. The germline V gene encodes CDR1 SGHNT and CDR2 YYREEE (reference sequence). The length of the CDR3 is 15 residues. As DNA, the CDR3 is TGTGCCAGCAGCTTGGCCAGTAGATCCCCCGGGGAGCTGTTTTTT. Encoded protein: CASSLASRSPGELFF.

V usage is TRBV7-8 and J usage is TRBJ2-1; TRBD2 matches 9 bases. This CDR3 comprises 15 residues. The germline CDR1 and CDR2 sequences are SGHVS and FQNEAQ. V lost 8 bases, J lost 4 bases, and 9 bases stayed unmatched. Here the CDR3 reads CASFGSGGSYNEQFF. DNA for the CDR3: TGTGCCAGCTTTGGGAGCGGGGGGTCTTACAATGAGCAGTTCTTC.

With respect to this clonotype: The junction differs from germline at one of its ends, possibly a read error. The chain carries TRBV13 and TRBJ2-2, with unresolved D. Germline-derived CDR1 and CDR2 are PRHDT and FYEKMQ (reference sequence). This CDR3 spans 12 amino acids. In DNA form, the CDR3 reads TGTACCAGCACTCTGAACACAGGGGAGCTGTTTTTT. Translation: CTSTLNTGELFF.

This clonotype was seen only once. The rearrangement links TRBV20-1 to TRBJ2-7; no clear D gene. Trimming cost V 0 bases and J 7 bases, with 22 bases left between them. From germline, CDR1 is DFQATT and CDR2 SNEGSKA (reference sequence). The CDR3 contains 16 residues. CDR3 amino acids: CSARDLTAHDAYEQYF. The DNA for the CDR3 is TGCAGTGCTAGAGACCTCACGGCCCATGATGCGTATGAGCAGTACTTC.

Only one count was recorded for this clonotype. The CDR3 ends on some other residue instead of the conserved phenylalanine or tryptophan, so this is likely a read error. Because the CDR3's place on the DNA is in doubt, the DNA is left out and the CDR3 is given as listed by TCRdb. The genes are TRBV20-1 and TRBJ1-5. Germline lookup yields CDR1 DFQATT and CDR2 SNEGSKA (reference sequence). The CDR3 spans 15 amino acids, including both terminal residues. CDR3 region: CCARRPGHSNQPHHL.